Listed below are T cell receptor beta chains from one sample, sequenced in a study of blood T cell repertoires in COVID-19. TCRdb's table, derived via immunoSEQ multiplex PCR, lists solely in-frame clones and lacks some. The sample includes fewer than 350,000 clones, roughly 85% of them seen just once. Material: PBMCs or T cells enriched from blood (not recorded which). The receptors here all came from a woman under 40 who had been exposed to COVID-19. Each CDR3 is given with its conserved first and last residue. Fields, in order: clone size, V gene, D gene, J gene, CDR3 DNA, CDR3 protein. A D gene is named only where the DNA matches it firmly. Clone size is not always given. Where it is, it says once, few, many or a class for expanded clones.

>NA|TRBV3-1/TRBV3-2|NA|TRBJ1-3
TGTGCCAGCAGCCGGGCTATCGGGGTTCGGAACACCATATATTTT
CASSRAIGVRNTIYF
>NA|TRBV30|TRBD1|TRBJ1-3
TGTGCCTGGAGGTGGGGACAGCTCGGAAACACCATATATTTT
CAWRWGQLGNTIYF
>NA|TRBV5-1|TRBD2|TRBJ2-1
TGCGCCAGCAGCCATAGCGGGGGTTACAATGAGCAGTTCTTC
CASSHSGGYNEQFF
>NA|TRBV9|NA|TRBJ2-5
TGTGCCAGCAGCGTTTCCCCAGGTTTCGGAGAGACCCAGTACTTC
CASSVSPGFGETQYF
>NA|TRBV18|NA|TRBJ1-5
TGTGCCAGCTCACCCCTGGACAGAGATACTCAGCCCCAGCATTTT
CASSPLDRDTQPQHF
>NA|TRBV7-8|NA|TRBJ2-1
TGTGCCAGCAGCTTAGGAGGAGGACTAAGATTTTACAATGAGCAGTTCTTC
CASSLGGGLRFYNEQFF
>NA|TRBV3-1/TRBV3-2|TRBD2|TRBJ2-2
TGTGCCAGCAGCCAATATTTGGCGGGAGCCCCGAGGGAGCTGTTTTTT
CASSQYLAGAPRELFF
>NA|TRBV4-1|TRBD2|TRBJ2-2
TGCGCCAGCAGCCAAGGGTCTTTAGCGGGAGAACGGGCCGGGGAGCTGTTTTTT
CASSQGSLAGERAGELFF
>NA|TRBV28|NA|TRBJ1-1
TGTGCCAGCAGTTCAACCCCTCCCAGGGGTGGCAACAGGAACACTGAAGCTTTCTTT
CASSSTPPRGGNRNTEAFF
>once|TRBV19|TRBD2|TRBJ2-1
TGTGCCAGTAGTATAGGACGGGAGGGCCGGAACAATGAGCAGTTCTTC
CASSIGREGRNNEQFF
>NA|TRBV5-4|NA|TRBJ1-2
TGTGCCAGCACCTCACAGCAGAAAAATGGCTACACCTTC
CASTSQQKNGYTF
>NA|TRBV30|TRBD1|TRBJ2-3
TGTGCCTGGAGTGCATTATCCGGACAGGGCGGGCAGTATTTT
CAWSALSGQGGQYF
>NA|TRBV5-1|NA|TRBJ2-7
TGCGCCAGCAGCTTGGAGGGGTTCCAGTACTTC
CASSLEGFQYF
>NA|TRBV5-8|NA|TRBJ1-5
TGTGCCAGCAGCCCCTGGGCAGTTCGAAATCAGCCCCAGCATTTT
CASSPWAVRNQPQHF
>NA|TRBV9|NA|TRBJ2-7
TGTGCCAGCAGCCTTGGGGACTCCTCCTACGAGCAGTACTTC
CASSLGDSSYEQYF
>NA|TRBV5-4|TRBD2|TRBJ2-7
TGTGCCAGCAGCTTGGCGACTAGCGGGGGGTACGAGCAGTACTTC
CASSLATSGGYEQYF
>NA|TRBV4-2|NA|TRBJ2-5
TGTGCCAGCAGCCAAGTTGCCGGGAACCTACGGGAGACCCAGTACTTC
CASSQVAGNLRETQYF
>NA|TRBV5-1|TRBD1|TRBJ2-7
TGCGCCAGCAGCTCGGGACAGGGGGCTAACTACGAGCAGTACTTC
CASSSGQGANYEQYF
>NA|TRBV27|NA|TRBJ1-1
TGTGCCAGCAGTTTTAGGGGAGGGAACACTGAAGCTTTCTTT
CASSFRGGNTEAFF
>once|TRBV30|TRBD2|TRBJ2-4
TGTGCCTGGGGACTAGCGGGGGGCGTAGACATTCAGTACTTC
CAWGLAGGVDIQYF
>NA|TRBV30|NA|TRBJ2-2
TGTGCCTGGGCGAGGGTAGCCGGGGAGCTGTTTTTT
CAWARVAGELFF
>NA|TRBV21-1|NA|TRBJ2-3
TGTGCCAGCAGCACTACAGGGGGTTGCACAGATACGCAGTATTTT
CASSTTGGCTDTQYF
>NA|TRBV5-1|NA|TRBJ1-6
TGCGCCAGCCGGGGGATCCCGAGCTCCTATAATTCACCCCTCCACTTT
CASRGIPSSYNSPLHF
>NA|TRBV7-3|NA|TRBJ2-1
TGTGCCAGCAGCTTGGGTCGGGTCAGCACCTACAATGAGCAGTTCTTC
CASSLGRVSTYNEQFF
>NA|TRBV4-3|NA|TRBJ1-5
TGCGCCAGCAGCCAAGATAGGGGAACGGGCAATCAGCCCCAGCATTTT
CASSQDRGTGNQPQHF
>NA|TRBV2|NA|TRBJ1-2
TGTGCCAGCAGTGAGGGGGGAATGACCTATGGCTACACCTTC
CASSEGGMTYGYTF
>NA|TRBV7-9|TRBD2|TRBJ2-7
TGTGCCAGCAGCGGTCGGGGAGGGCTGAGTCGCGAGCAGTACTTC
CASSGRGGLSREQYF
>NA|TRBV18|NA|TRBJ1-4
TGTGCCAGCTCAGAAAGCCGCGAAAAACTGTTTTTT
CASSESREKLFF
>NA|TRBV12-3/TRBV12-4|NA|TRBJ2-5
TGTGCCAGCAGTATCAGGGGCGGGGAGACCCAGTACTTC
CASSIRGGETQYF
>NA|TRBV28|NA|TRBJ1-1
TGTGCCAGCAGTTCGTATTCCGGGAGGAACACTGAAGCTTTCTTT
CASSSYSGRNTEAFF
>NA|TRBV5-1|TRBD2|TRBJ2-4
TGCGCCAGCAGCTCTCGAGTGAGCCGGGAGGGGGGAAACATTCAGTACTTC
CASSSRVSREGGNIQYF
>NA|TRBV4-1|TRBD2|TRBJ2-2
TGCGCCAGCAGCCAAGATCACGGTAGCGGGGCCGGGGAGCTGTTTTTT
CASSQDHGSGAGELFF
>NA|TRBV3-1/TRBV3-2|NA|TRBJ1-5
TGTGCCAGCAGCCAAAAGTTGGCACGCAATCAGCCCCAGCATTTT
CASSQKLARNQPQHF
>NA|TRBV7-9|TRBD2|TRBJ2-5
TGTGCCAGCAGCTTTAAGGGTAGCGGGGGAATCCGGGAGACCCAGTACTTC
CASSFKGSGGIRETQYF
>NA|TRBV5-1|TRBD1|TRBJ1-2
TGCGCCAGCAGCTTTGTGGGGGGACAGGGAAACAGTGGCTACACCTTC
CASSFVGGQGNSGYTF
>NA|TRBV14|NA|TRBJ1-6
TGTGCCAGCAGGTGGGGAGATAATTCACCCCTCCACTTT
CASRWGDNSPLHF
>few|TRBV4-1|NA|TRBJ1-1
TGCGCCAGCTGTAATCAAGGGGGAGTTAACACTGAAGCTTTCTTT
CASCNQGGVNTEAFF
>NA|TRBV28|TRBD1|TRBJ2-6
TGTGCCAGCAGTCTGACAGGGAGACAGGGCGGGGCCAACGTCCTGACTTTC
CASSLTGRQGGANVLTF
>NA|TRBV2|TRBD1|TRBJ1-4
TGTGCCAGCAGTTCGCAACAGGGGCCTAATGAAAAACTGTTTTTT
CASSSQQGPNEKLFF
>NA|TRBV6-5|TRBD2|TRBJ2-7
TGTGCCAGCAGAGGACTAGCGGGCTACGAGCAGTACTTC
CASRGLAGYEQYF
>few|TRBV9|TRBD1|TRBJ1-1
TGTGCCAGCAGCAGTGAAGGGTCGAGCGCGGCCCACAGGGGTACTGCTTTCTTT
CASSSEGSSAAHRGTAFF
>NA|TRBV7-2|TRBD1|TRBJ1-4
TGTGCCAGCAGCTTGACAGGGTCTAATGAAAAACTGTTTTTT
CASSLTGSNEKLFF
>NA|TRBV19|TRBD1|TRBJ1-1
TGTGCCACTAAAAAGGGACAGATCAACACTGAAGCTTTCTTT
CATKKGQINTEAFF
>NA|TRBV10-3|TRBD2|TRBJ2-7
TGTGCCATCATGCGGGAGGCCCGGACTAGGGAGCAGTACTTC
CAIMREARTREQYF
>NA|TRBV9|NA|TRBJ2-7
TGTGCCAGCAGCGCCCTAGGGGAAGGGTCCTACGAGCAGTACTTC
CASSALGEGSYEQYF
>NA|TRBV19|TRBD1|TRBJ2-7
TGTGCCAGTAGTCCCGACAGGGCCCCCCACGAGCAGTACTTC
CASSPDRAPHEQYF